This entry lists 22 T cell receptor beta chains sequenced from one sample in a study of blood T cell repertoires in COVID-19. The data were produced by immunoSEQ multiplex PCR, yet TCRdb's version contains in-frame clones alone and is incomplete. The sample carries roughly 520,000 clones, approximately 90% recorded once. Sample: PBMCs or T cells enriched from blood (not recorded which). Source of these receptors: a woman in her forties who had recovered from COVID-19.

This chain connects TRBV29-1 to TRBJ2-7; 9 bases match TRBD1. The CDR3 covers 16 residues. Germline trimming cut 5 bases from V and 3 bases from J; bases unmatched to any gene: 14. Germline assignment: CDR1 SQVTM and CDR2 ANQGSEA. The CDR3 here is CSVWGQGRTSGYEQYF. The CDR3 DNA reads TGCAGCGTTTGGGGACAGGGACGGACCAGTGGCTACGAGCAGTACTTC.

In its sample, this clone was seen once. Other DNA sequences from this sample encode an identical CDR3 as well. This chain links TRBV4-3 with TRBJ2-7, with TRBD1 as a possible D gene (6 bases). The germline gives CDR1 LGHNA, CDR2 YSLEER. The CDR3 consists of 15 residues. With 0 bases removed from V and 2 bases from J, the gap between germline ends came to 11 bases. CDR3 nucleotide sequence: TGCGCCAGCAGCCAAGATCGTGCAGGGGCCTACGAGCAGTACTTC. Amino acid sequence: CASSQDRAGAYEQYF.

This clone was counted only a few times. The J gene is TRBJ1-2, the V gene TRBV3-1 (or the pseudogene TRBV3-2); no reliable D call. The ends were cut back, 0 bases at V and 7 bases at J, with 6 bases in the middle. The CDR3 consists of 12 residues. Germline V gene lookup returns CDR1 LGHDT and CDR2 YNNKEL (reference sequence). The CDR3 loop reads CASSQEGGGYTF. CDR3 DNA sequence: TGTGCCAGCAGCCAAGAGGGAGGTGGCTACACCTTC.

On this clone: Distinct nucleotide sequences in the sample also encode this CDR3. The chain uses TRBV19 and TRBJ2-1; 7 nucleotides agree with TRBD2. The CDR3 extends over 15 amino acids. After removal of 2 bases from V and 2 bases from J, the junction contained 3 bases not matched to a gene. Germline V gives CDR1 LNHDA, CDR2 SQIVND (reference sequence). The CDR3 DNA reads TGTGCCAGTAGTATATCTAGCGGCACCTACAATGAGCAGTTCTTC. It yields the protein CASSISSGTYNEQFF.

This chain connects TRBV18 to TRBJ1-2; D may be TRBD1 (5 bases). The CDR3 has 14 residues. CDR1 and CDR2 (germline): KGHSH, LQKENI. Trimming took off 0 bases at V and 7 bases at J, with 12 bases between the two ends. CDR3 in DNA: TGTGCCAGCTCACCACCCCCCCCCACAGGTGGCTACACCTTC. It specifies CASSPPPPTGGYTF.

The chain employs TRBV14 and TRBJ1-6, with TRBD1 matching over 8 bases. Trimming cost V 4 bases and J 0 bases; bases outside gene matches: 2. The CDR3 spans 16 residues. Germline V gene data show CDR1 as SGHDN and CDR2 as FVKESK. The CDR3 reads CASSRQGSSYNSPLHF. In DNA, the CDR3 is TGTGCCAGCAGCCGACAGGGGAGCTCCTATAATTCACCCCTCCACTTT.

The chain couples TRBV5-1 to TRBJ2-5, with D unclear. V lost 4 bases and J 0 bases, leaving 7 bases between the germline ends. CDR3 length: 13 residues. CDR1 is SGHRS, CDR2 YFSETQ, per germline. CDR3: CASSPGNQETQYF. CDR3 in DNA: TGCGCCAGCAGCCCCGGTAACCAAGAGACCCAGTACTTC.

This chain uses TRBV7-2 with TRBJ1-2; D gene uncertain. The germline gives CDR1 SGHTA, CDR2 FQGNSA. V gave up 5 bases and J gave up 3 bases, with 16 bases separating them. CDR3 length: 15 amino acids. The CDR3 loop reads CASSPHGSGYYGYTF. The CDR3 nucleotides read TGTGCCAGCAGCCCCCATGGGAGCGGATACTATGGCTACACCTTC.

This chain links TRBV30 with TRBJ1-1; 8 nucleotides agree with TRBD1. The V and J ends lost 1 base and 4 bases, in that order; junction bases with no gene match: 5. The germline gives CDR1 GTSNPN, CDR2 SVGIG (reference sequence). The CDR3 is 14 amino acids. CDR3 in amino acids: CAWSATTGATEAFF. The CDR3 DNA follows: TGTGCCTGGAGTGCAACGACAGGGGCCACTGAAGCTTTCTTT. The complete variable domain, with remaining parts taken from reference TRBV30 and TRBJ1-1, reads SQTIHQWPATLVQPVGSPLSLECTVEGTSNPNLYWYRQAAGRGLQLLFYSVGIGQISSEVPQNLSASRPQDRQFILSSKKLLLSDSGFYLCAWSATTGATEAFFGQGTRLTVV.

This chain uses TRBV4-1 with TRBJ2-2; 9 nucleotides agree with TRBD2. The junction had 11 bases not matched to a gene; V was cut back by 3 bases and J by 3 bases. Germline CDR1 MGHRA, CDR2 YSYEKL. The CDR3 spans 18 residues. The CDR3 DNA reads as TGCGCCAGCAGCCAGGGGAATAGCGGGAGAATAGACACCGGGGAGCTGTTTTTT. Its translation is CASSQGNSGRIDTGELFF.

V gene TRBV13 combines with J gene TRBJ1-2; TRBD1 might be the D (5 bases). The CDR3 totals 16 residues. Germline loops: CDR1 PRHDT, CDR2 FYEKMQ (reference sequence). V was shortened by 5 bases and J by 2 bases, with 18 bases between the two germline ends. The CDR3, as DNA: TGTGCCAGCAGCGAATCTCACCCGACAGTGAACTATGGCTACACCTTC. Translated: CASSESHPTVNYGYTF.

The chain couples TRBV3-1 (or the pseudogene TRBV3-2) to TRBJ1-3, with D unresolved. Germline V CDR1 and CDR2: LGHDT, YNNKEL (reference sequence). The V gene lost 1 base and the J gene lost 2 bases, with 9 bases spanning the gap. The CDR3 has 15 residues. The DNA for the CDR3 is TGTGCCAGCAGCCAAGTGCTCCGCGCTGGAAACACCATATATTTT. It is translated as CASSQVLRAGNTIYF.

The chain carries TRBV10-3 and TRBJ2-1; D unresolved. V dropped 0 bases and J dropped 7 bases, with 10 bases sitting between them. CDR1 and CDR2 (germline): ENHRY, SYGVKD. The CDR3 loop spans 14 amino acids. The CDR3 sequence is CAISESASHNEQFF. The CDR3 bases are TGTGCCATCAGTGAGTCGGCTAGTCATAATGAGCAGTTCTTC.

This chain joins TRBV7-6 and TRBJ2-7, with 8 bases aligning to TRBD2. V was pared by 5 bases and J by 4 bases, with 13 bases of the junction left unmatched. The germline V gene has CDR1 SGHVS and CDR2 FNYEAQ. This CDR3 contains 16 residues. The CDR3: CASSPGTSGPFYEQYF. CDR3 DNA: TGTGCCAGCAGCCCCGGTACTAGCGGACCCTTTTACGAGCAGTACTTC.

The rearrangement links TRBV4-2 to TRBJ2-7; a possible D gene is TRBD2 (6 bases). This CDR3 is built from 15 residues. Germline CDR1 is LGHNA and CDR2 is YNFKEQ. Trimming removed 3 bases from V and 5 bases from J, with 17 bases in between. The CDR3 is CASSQEQGGGNEQYF. The DNA for the CDR3 is TGTGCCAGCAGCCAGGAGCAGGGAGGTGGAAACGAGCAGTACTTC.

The table lists this clone with a count of one. This chain uses TRBV27 with TRBJ1-1; D is perhaps TRBD1 (6 bases). Trimming shortened V by 4 bases and J by 2 bases, and 32 bases separated the two germline ends. The V gene's germline CDR1 is MNHEY and CDR2 SMNVEV (reference sequence). The CDR3 totals 21 residues. CDR3 sequence (DNA): TGTGCCAGCAGTTCTTCACTTCTCTACCCGGGACAATACGTGGGAAACACTGAAGCTTTCTTT. This codes for CASSSSLLYPGQYVGNTEAFF.

The gene calls are TRBV6-6 and TRBJ1-4; D might be TRBD1 (6 bases). V lost 0 bases to trimming and J lost 7 bases, with 9 bases between them. The CDR3 contains 14 residues. CDR1 and CDR2 from the germline V gene are MNHNY and SVGAGI (reference sequence). The CDR3 bases are TGTGCCAGCAGTTACTCTCGGGGGGCTGAAAAACTGTTTTTT. Translating gives CASSYSRGAEKLFF.

The chain combines TRBV5-5 with TRBJ1-2; weak D call: TRBD1 (5 bases). Germline CDR1 SGHKS, CDR2 YYEKEE (reference sequence). The length of the CDR3 is 13 residues. V lost 6 bases and J lost 1, with 10 bases in between. CDR3 DNA sequence: TGTGCCAGCACGACAGCCAATAACTATGGCTACACCTTC. Translation: CASTTANNYGYTF.

This chain uses TRBV10-2 with TRBJ2-3; no clear D. Germline V gene sequence: CDR1 WSHSY, CDR2 SAAADI. There are 16 residues in the CDR3. V dropped 0 bases and J dropped 0 bases, with 10 bases sitting between them. CDR3 protein: CASSESSRLSTDTQYF. Written as DNA, the CDR3 is TGCGCCAGCAGTGAGTCGAGCAGGTTAAGCACAGATACGCAGTATTTT.

The DNA for the CDR3 is TGTGCCAGCAGCTTAGCCCTAAATCGAGACAAAAACATTCAGTACTTC. Protein product: CASSLALNRDKNIQYF. V is TRBV11-2 and J is TRBJ2-4, with D uncertain. Germline V lookup: CDR1 SGHAT, CDR2 FQNNGV. V gave up 1 base and J gave up 3 bases, with 13 bases separating them. The CDR3 is 16 residues long.

This clone came up a few times. The chain links TRBV27 to TRBJ1-5; D unresolved. Trimming took 6 bases from V and 2 from J, leaving 5 bases between them. CDR1 MNHEY and CDR2 SMNVEV come from the germline V gene (reference sequence). This CDR3 comprises 12 residues. The CDR3 protein is CASRLGNQPQHF. The CDR3 DNA reads as TGTGCCAGCAGACTAGGCAATCAGCCCCAGCATTTT.

Only a few counts were recorded for this clone. The chain carries TRBV20-1 and TRBJ2-5; D gene uncertain. Trimming removed 3 bases from V and 6 bases from J, with 11 bases in between. The germline gives CDR1 DFQATT, CDR2 SNEGSKA (reference sequence). The CDR3 loop spans 12 amino acids. The CDR3 region has the DNA TGCAGTGCTAGTCCGCTAGAGAAGACCCAGTACTTC. Its translation is CSASPLEKTQYF.